This T cell receptor beta chain was obtained from a study of T cells in Graves' hyperthyroidism and ophthalmopathy. Regions amplified from RNA transcripts were the TCR beta CDR3 regions. The study used the HTBI primer set for a first-round RT-PCR of the TCR CDR3. TCRdb processed the multiplex PCR reads anew with MiXCR; each CDR3 protein has one entry. The sample has around 350,000 distinct CDR3 sequences; more than 15% are singletons. This clonotype was seen ten or more times. CDR1 and CDR2 (germline): MNHEY, SMNVEV (reference sequence). V shed 7 bases and J shed 3 bases, with 16 bases lying between them. The CDR3 has 14 amino acids.

The clonotype comes from a woman younger than 30 with Graves' hyperthyroidism that later progressed to Graves' ophthalmopathy. Sample: blood. The chain carries TRBV27 and TRBJ2-7; D is possibly TRBD1 or TRBD2 (6 bases each). CDR3 coding DNA: TGTGCCAGCACCCTGAGGGGGGCCGTCTACGAGCAGTACTTC. Its protein product is CASTLRGAVYEQYF.